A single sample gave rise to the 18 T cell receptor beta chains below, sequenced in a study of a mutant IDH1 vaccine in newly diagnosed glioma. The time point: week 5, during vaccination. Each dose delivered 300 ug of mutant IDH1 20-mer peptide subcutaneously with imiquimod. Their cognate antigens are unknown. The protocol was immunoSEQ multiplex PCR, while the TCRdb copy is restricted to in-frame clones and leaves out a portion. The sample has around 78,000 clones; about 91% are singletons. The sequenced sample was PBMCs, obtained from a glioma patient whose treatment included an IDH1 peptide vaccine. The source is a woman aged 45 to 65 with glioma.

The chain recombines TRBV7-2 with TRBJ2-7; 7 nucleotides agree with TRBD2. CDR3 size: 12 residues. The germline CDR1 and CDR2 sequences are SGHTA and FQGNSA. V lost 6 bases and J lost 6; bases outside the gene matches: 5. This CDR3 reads CASRGRGVEQYF. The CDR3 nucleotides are TGTGCCAGCAGGGGTCGGGGGGTCGAGCAGTACTTC.

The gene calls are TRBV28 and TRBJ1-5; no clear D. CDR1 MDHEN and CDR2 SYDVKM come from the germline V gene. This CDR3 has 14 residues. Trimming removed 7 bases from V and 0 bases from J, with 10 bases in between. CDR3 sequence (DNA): TGTGCCAGCAAGGAAACTCATAGCAATCAGCCCCAGCATTTT. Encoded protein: CASKETHSNQPQHF.

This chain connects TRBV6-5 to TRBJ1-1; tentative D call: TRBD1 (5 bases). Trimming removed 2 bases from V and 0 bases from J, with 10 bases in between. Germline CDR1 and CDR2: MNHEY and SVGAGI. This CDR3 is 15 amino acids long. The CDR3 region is CASSYREGLNTEAFF. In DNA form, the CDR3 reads TGTGCCAGCAGTTACAGGGAGGGACTGAACACTGAAGCTTTCTTT.

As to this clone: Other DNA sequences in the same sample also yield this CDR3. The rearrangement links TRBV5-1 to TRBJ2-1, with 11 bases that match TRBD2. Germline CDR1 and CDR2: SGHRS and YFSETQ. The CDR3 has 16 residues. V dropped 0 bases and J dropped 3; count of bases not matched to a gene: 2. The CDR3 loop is CASSLAGTSGYNEQFF. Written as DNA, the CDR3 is TGCGCCAGCAGCTTGGCCGGGACTAGCGGCTACAATGAGCAGTTCTTC.

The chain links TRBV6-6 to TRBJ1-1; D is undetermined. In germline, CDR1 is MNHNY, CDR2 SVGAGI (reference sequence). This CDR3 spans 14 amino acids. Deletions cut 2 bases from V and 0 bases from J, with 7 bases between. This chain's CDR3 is CASSYRAMNTEAFF. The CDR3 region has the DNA TGTGCCAGCAGTTACCGCGCAATGAACACTGAAGCTTTCTTT.

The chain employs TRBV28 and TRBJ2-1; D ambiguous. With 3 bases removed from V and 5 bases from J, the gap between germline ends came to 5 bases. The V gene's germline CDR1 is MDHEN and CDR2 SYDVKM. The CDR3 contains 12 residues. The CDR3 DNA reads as TGTGCCAGCAGTTTTCCTCACAATGAGCAGTTCTTC. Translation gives CASSFPHNEQFF.

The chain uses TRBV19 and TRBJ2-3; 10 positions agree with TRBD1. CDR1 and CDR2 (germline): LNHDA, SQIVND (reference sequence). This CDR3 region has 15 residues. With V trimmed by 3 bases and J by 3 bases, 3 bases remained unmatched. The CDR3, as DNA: TGTGCCAGTAGTATTGGGGGACAGGGGACAGATACGCAGTATTTT. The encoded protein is CASSIGGQGTDTQYF.

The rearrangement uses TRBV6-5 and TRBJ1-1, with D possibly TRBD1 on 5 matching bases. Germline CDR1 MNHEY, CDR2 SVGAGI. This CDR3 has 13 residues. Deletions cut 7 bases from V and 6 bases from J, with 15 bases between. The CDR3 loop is CASTLRSGAEAFF. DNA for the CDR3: TGTGCCAGCACTCTCCGGTCGGGGGCTGAAGCTTTCTTT.

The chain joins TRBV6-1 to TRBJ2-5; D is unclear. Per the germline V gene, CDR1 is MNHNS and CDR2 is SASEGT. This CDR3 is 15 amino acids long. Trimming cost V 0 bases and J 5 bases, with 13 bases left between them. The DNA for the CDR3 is TGTGCCAGCAGTGAAGCGGTTGGCGGACGGGAGACCCAGTACTTC. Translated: CASSEAVGGRETQYF.

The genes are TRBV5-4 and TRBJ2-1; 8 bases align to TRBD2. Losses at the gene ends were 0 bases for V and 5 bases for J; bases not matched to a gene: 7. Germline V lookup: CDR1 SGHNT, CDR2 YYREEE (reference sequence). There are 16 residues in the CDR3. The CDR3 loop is CASSLALAGSHNEQFF. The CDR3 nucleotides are TGTGCCAGCAGCTTGGCCCTAGCGGGTTCCCACAATGAGCAGTTCTTC. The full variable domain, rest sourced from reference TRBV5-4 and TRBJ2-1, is ETGVTQSPTHLIKTRGQQVTLRCSSQSGHNTVSWYQQALGQGPQFIFQYYREEENGRGNFPPRFSGLQFPNYSSELNVNALELDDSALYLCASSLALAGSHNEQFFGPGTRLTVL.

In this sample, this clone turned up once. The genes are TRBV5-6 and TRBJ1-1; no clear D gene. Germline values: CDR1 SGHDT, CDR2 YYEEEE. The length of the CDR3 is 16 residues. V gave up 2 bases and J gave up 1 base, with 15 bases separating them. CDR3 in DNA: TGTGCCAGCAGCTTAGAAGCATGGGGATCGAACACTGAAGCTTTCTTT. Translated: CASSLEAWGSNTEAFF.

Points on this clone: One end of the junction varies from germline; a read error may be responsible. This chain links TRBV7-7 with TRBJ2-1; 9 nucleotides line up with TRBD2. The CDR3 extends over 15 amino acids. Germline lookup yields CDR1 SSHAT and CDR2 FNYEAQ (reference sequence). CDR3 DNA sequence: TGTGCTAGCAGCCTTAGCGGGAGCTCCTACAATGAGCAGTTCTTC. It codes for CASSLSGSSYNEQFF.

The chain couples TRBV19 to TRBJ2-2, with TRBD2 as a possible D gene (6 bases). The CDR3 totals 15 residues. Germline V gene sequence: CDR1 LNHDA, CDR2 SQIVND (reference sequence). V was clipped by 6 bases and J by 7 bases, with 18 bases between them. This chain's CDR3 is CASRSSQGGSGELFF. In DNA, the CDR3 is TGTGCCAGTAGATCCTCCCAGGGAGGAAGCGGGGAGCTGTTTTTT.

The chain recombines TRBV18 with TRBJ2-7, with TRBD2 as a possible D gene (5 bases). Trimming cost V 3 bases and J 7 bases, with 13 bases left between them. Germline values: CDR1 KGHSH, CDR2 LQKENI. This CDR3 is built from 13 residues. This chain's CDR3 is CASSPPGVEEQYF. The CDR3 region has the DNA TGTGCCAGCTCACCCCCCGGGGTGGAAGAGCAGTACTTC.

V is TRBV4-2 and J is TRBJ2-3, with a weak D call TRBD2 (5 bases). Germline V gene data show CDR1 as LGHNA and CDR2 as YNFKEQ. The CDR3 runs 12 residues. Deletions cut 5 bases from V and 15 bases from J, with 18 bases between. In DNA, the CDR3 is TGTGCCAGCAGCACACCAAGAGGACTTTCTTATTTT. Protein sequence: CASSTPRGLSYF.

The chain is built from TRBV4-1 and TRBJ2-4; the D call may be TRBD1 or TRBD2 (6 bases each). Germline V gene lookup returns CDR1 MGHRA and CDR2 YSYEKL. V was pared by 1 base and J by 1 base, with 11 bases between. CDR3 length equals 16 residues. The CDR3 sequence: CASSQVGGGAKNIQYF. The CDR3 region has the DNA TGCGCCAGCAGCCAAGTAGGAGGGGGGGCCAAAAACATTCAGTACTTC.

CDR3 DNA: TGTGCCAGCACCATGGACAGAAGGGATGAAAAACTGTTTTTT. Amino acid sequence: CASTMDRRDEKLFF. V is TRBV6-1 and J is TRBJ1-4; the D gene is possibly TRBD1 (6 bases). CDR3 length: 14 residues. Deletions cut 7 bases from V and 6 bases from J, with 15 bases between. Germline loops: CDR1 MNHNS, CDR2 SASEGT.

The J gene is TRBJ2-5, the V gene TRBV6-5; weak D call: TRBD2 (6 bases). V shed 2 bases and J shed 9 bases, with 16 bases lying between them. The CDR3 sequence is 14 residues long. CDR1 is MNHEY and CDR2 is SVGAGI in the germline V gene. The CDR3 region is CASSYVVSWEAQYF. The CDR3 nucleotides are TGTGCCAGCAGTTACGTAGTCTCCTGGGAGGCCCAGTACTTC.